The present T cell receptor (beta chain) was sequenced within a study of molecular identifiers for immune sequencing clone quantification. Overall study context: Naive CD8 cell RNA, from around 20,000 or 99,000 cells, was split five ways in replicates, with four sequenced.

Deletions cut 6 bases from V and 1 base from J, with 7 bases between. The CDR3 is 13 residues long. Whole-study results and caveats: The study found clones above 20 RNA copies held over 97% of effector molecules and under 1% in naive cells.

Sorting was used to obtain naive CD8 T cells (CD8+CD4-CCR7+CD45RA+). On this clonotype itself: Its antigen is currently unknown.

TCRdb re-analysed the PCR reads in MiXCR, keeping a single row per CDR3 protein. The data hold tens of thousands of distinct CDR3 sequences, with under 20% observed a single time. The sample consisted of naive CD8+ T cells from blood, with Jurkat cell RNA spiked in. The subset was: FACS-sorted CD8+CD4-CCR7+CD45RA+ naive T cells. This clonotype was obtained from a human donor in good health. Some libraries in this study had Jurkat cell RNA spiked in. The rearrangement links TRBV12-3 or TRBV12-4 to TRBJ1-3; weak D call: TRBD1 (6 bases). As DNA, the CDR3 is TGTGCCAGCAGAGGGGGTTCTGGAAACACCATATATTTT. It codes for CASRGGSGNTIYF.